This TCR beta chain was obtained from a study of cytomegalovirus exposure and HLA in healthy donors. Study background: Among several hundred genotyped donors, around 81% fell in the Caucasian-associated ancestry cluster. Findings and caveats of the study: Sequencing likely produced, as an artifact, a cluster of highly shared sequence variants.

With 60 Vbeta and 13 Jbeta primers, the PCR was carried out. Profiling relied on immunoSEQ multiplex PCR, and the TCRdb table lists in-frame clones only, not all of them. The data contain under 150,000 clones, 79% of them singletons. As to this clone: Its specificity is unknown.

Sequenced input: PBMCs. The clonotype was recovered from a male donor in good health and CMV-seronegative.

CDR3 DNA sequence: TGTGCCATCAGTGACCCCAGGAGCGGGGCCTACAATGAGCAGTTCTTC. Protein sequence: CAISDPRSGAYNEQFF. The genes are TRBV10-3 and TRBJ2-1; 7 positions agree with TRBD2. The CDR3 runs 16 residues. The germline CDR1 and CDR2 sequences are ENHRY and SYGVKD. J gave up 2 bases and V 3 bases, and 7 bases lay outside the gene matches.